The 16 T cell receptor beta chains given below trace back to one sample, sequenced in a study of blood T cell repertoires in COVID-19. Using immunoSEQ multiplex PCR, the repertoire was profiled, and TCRdb retains in-frame clones only, with some absent. Here the sample spans approximately 110,000 clones, about 89% being singletons. Material for sequencing was peripheral blood. These receptors were obtained from a man aged 40-49 years with acute or convalescent COVID-19.

The rearrangement joins TRBV30 to TRBJ2-7; the match to TRBD1 covers 7 bases. CDR1 and CDR2 (germline): GTSNPN, SVGIG (reference sequence). CDR3 length: 13 amino acids. V lost 7 bases to trimming and J lost 5 bases; unmatched junction nucleotides: 11. Here the CDR3 DNA reads TGTGCCTCCACCGGGACAGCCTTCCACGAGCAGTACTTC. Its protein is CASTGTAFHEQYF.

This clone showed up just once. The V and J genes are TRBV7-9 and TRBJ1-1; no clear D gene. The V end was cut by 1 base, the J end by 7 bases, with 13 bases between. The CDR3 is 14 residues long. Germline CDR1 reads SEHNR; CDR2 reads FQNEAQ (reference sequence). CDR3 DNA sequence: TGTGCCAGCAGCTTAGGGTTTCTGGAGATTGAAGCTTTCTTT. It codes for CASSLGFLEIEAFF. Together with reference TRBV7-9 and TRBJ1-1, the CDR3 gives the full variable domain: DTGVSQNPRHKITKRGQNVTFRCDPISEHNRLYWYRQTLGQGPEFLTYFQNEAQLEKSRLLSDRFSAERPKGSFSTLEIQRTEQGDSAMYLCASSLGFLEIEAFFGQGTRLTVV.

The rearrangement links TRBV5-1 to TRBJ1-1; no reliable D call. This CDR3 has 15 residues. Germline CDR1 reads SGHRS; CDR2 reads YFSETQ. Trimming shortened V by 4 bases and J by 0 bases, and 13 bases separated the two germline ends. CDR3 region: CASSPSLSLNTEAFF. The DNA of the CDR3 is TGCGCCAGCAGCCCATCCCTAAGTTTGAACACTGAAGCTTTCTTT.

The chain recombines TRBV5-4 with TRBJ1-2; D is perhaps TRBD1 (5 bases). Germline assignment: CDR1 SGHNT and CDR2 YYREEE (reference sequence). The CDR3 is 15 residues long. Trimming left V 1 base short and J 5 bases short, with 15 bases between. CDR3 protein: CASSLYDSVSYGYTF. CDR3 DNA: TGTGCCAGCAGCTTGTACGACAGCGTTTCTTATGGCTACACCTTC. The full variable domain, completed using reference TRBV5-4 and TRBJ1-2, is ETGVTQSPTHLIKTRGQQVTLRCSSQSGHNTVSWYQQALGQGPQFIFQYYREEENGRGNFPPRFSGLQFPNYSSELNVNALELDDSALYLCASSLYDSVSYGYTFGSGTRLTVV.

This clone has just a few counts. The rearrangement links TRBV4-2 to TRBJ2-1; 8 bases map to TRBD2. The CDR3 runs 16 residues. V was pared by 1 base and J by 3 bases, with 5 bases of the junction left unmatched. Per the germline V gene, CDR1 is LGHNA and CDR2 is YNFKEQ. DNA of the CDR3: TGTGCCAGCAGCCAAGCTGGGAGCGGGGGCTACAATGAGCAGTTCTTC. Residues: CASSQAGSGGYNEQFF.

The chain couples TRBV11-2 to TRBJ2-3; 8 nucleotides align to TRBD1. The J segment lost 3 bases and the V segment lost 5 bases, leaving 7 bases of the junction unmatched. The CDR3 loop spans 15 amino acids. CDR1 is SGHAT and CDR2 is FQNNGV in the germline V gene. CDR3 nucleotides: TGTGCCAGCAGCCCCGGGACAGGTATTACAGATACGCAGTATTTT. This translates into CASSPGTGITDTQYF.

The chain links TRBV11-2 to TRBJ1-1, with 9 bases matching TRBD1. Germline-derived CDR1 and CDR2 are SGHAT and FQNNGV. V gave up 4 bases and J gave up 0 bases; unmatched junction bases: 12. CDR3 length equals 18 residues. Written as DNA, the CDR3 is TGTGCCAGCAGCTCCCCGGGACAGGGAGGAGGGTTGAACACTGAAGCTTTCTTT. Protein sequence: CASSSPGQGGGLNTEAFF. Together with reference TRBV11-2 and TRBJ1-1, the CDR3 gives the full variable domain: EAGVAQSPRYKIIEKRQSVAFWCNPISGHATLYWYQQILGQGPKLLIQFQNNGVVDDSQLPKDRFSAERLKGVDSTLKIQPAKLEDSAVYLCASSSPGQGGGLNTEAFFGQGTRLTVV.

This clone was seen a single time. The rearrangement uses TRBV6-6 and TRBJ2-7; the match to TRBD2 covers 11 bases. This CDR3 comprises 14 residues. The junction had 8 bases not matched to a gene; V was cut back by 3 bases and J by 10 bases. Germline CDR1 reads MNHNY; CDR2 reads SVGAGI (reference sequence). CDR3 loop: CASSYTGTSGPQYF. Written as DNA, the CDR3 is TGTGCCAGCAGTTATACCGGGACTAGCGGCCCCCAGTACTTC.

The chain links TRBV15 to TRBJ1-1; D uncertain. The CDR3 loop spans 14 amino acids. Trimming removed 5 bases from V and 8 bases from J, with 18 bases in between. Per germline, CDR1 LNHNV and CDR2 YYDKDF (reference sequence). DNA for the CDR3: TGTGCCACCAGCTTCCCCTCTGAGGGAGAGGAAGCTTTCTTT. Translation gives CATSFPSEGEEAFF.

The chain couples TRBV7-9 to TRBJ2-7, with 7 bases identical to TRBD2. This CDR3 region has 13 residues. The germline V gene encodes CDR1 SEHNR and CDR2 FQNEAQ (reference sequence). J lost 7 bases, V lost 0 bases, and 3 bases had no gene match. CDR3: CASSLAGGGEQYF. The CDR3 bases are TGTGCCAGCAGCTTAGCTGGCGGGGGAGAGCAGTACTTC.

The chain employs TRBV5-5 and TRBJ2-7, with TRBD1 matching 9 bases. Germline CDR1 is SGHKS and CDR2 is YYEKEE (reference sequence). CDR3 length: 16 amino acids. V was pared by 2 bases and J by 5 bases, with 11 bases of the junction left unmatched. The CDR3 nucleotides read TGTGCCAGCAGCTTCAGACAGGGGGGAATTCTCAACGAGCAGTACTTC. Amino acids: CASSFRQGGILNEQYF.

The chain carries TRBV30 and TRBJ1-2; 7 nucleotides align to TRBD1. Germline-derived CDR1 and CDR2 are GTSNPN and SVGIG (reference sequence). The CDR3 covers 14 residues. Trimming removed 4 bases from V and 4 bases from J; junction bases left unmatched: 9. The CDR3 DNA reads TGTGCCTGGACTGGGACAGCTCCAGGCTATGGCTACACCTTC. This encodes CAWTGTAPGYGYTF.

This clone was recorded once. The chain is built from TRBV14 and TRBJ2-7, with D possibly TRBD2 on 7 matching bases. The CDR3 sequence is 13 residues long. Trimming removed 2 bases from V and 5 bases from J, with 10 bases in between. Germline assignment: CDR1 SGHDN and CDR2 FVKESK. The CDR3 nucleotides are TGTGCCAGCAGCCAACGGGGGGCCAACGAGCAGTACTTC. Its protein is CASSQRGANEQYF.

The chain uses TRBV19 and TRBJ1-3, with a possible D match to TRBD1 (6 bases). The CDR3 is 15 amino acids. V lost 5 bases and J 0 bases, leaving 11 bases between the germline ends. CDR1 is LNHDA and CDR2 is SQIVND in the germline V gene (reference sequence). CDR3 coding DNA: TGTGCCAGTAGTCAACAGGGCCCCTCTGGAAACACCATATATTTT. Translation gives CASSQQGPSGNTIYF.

The chain has TRBV18 and TRBJ1-2, with D maybe TRBD1 (5 bases). The V gene lost 2 bases and the J gene lost 4 bases, with 20 bases spanning the gap. The CDR3 totals 17 residues. CDR1 KGHSH and CDR2 LQKENI come from the germline V gene. CDR3 nucleotides: TGTGCCAGCTCACCAGAGAGGACCGGGGACTCGGGCTATGGCTACACCTTC. It encodes CASSPERTGDSGYGYTF. Full variable domain (remainder filled in from reference TRBV18 and TRBJ1-2): NAGVMQNPRHLVRRRGQEARLRCSPMKGHSHVYWYRQLPEEGLKFMVYLQKENIIDESGMPKERFSAEFPKEGPSILRIQQVVRGDSAAYFCASSPERTGDSGYGYTFGSGTRLTVV.

This chain joins TRBV19 and TRBJ2-3; 8 bases fit TRBD1. The CDR3 is 13 residues long. V dropped 7 bases and J dropped 7; count of bases not matched to a gene: 7. Germline loops: CDR1 LNHDA, CDR2 SQIVND (reference sequence). The CDR3: CASKPTGVNTQYF. The CDR3 DNA sequence: TGTGCCAGTAAACCGACAGGGGTAAATACGCAGTATTTT.